One sample yielded the 12 T cell receptor beta chains listed below, sequenced in a study of technical replicates of blood from four donors. Using immunoSEQ multiplex PCR, the repertoire was profiled, and TCRdb retains in-frame clones only, with some absent. The sample contains fewer than 100,000 clones, approximately 94% of which appear only once. The sequenced material came from T cells isolated from PBMCs. The receptors originated from a human donor in good health.

V and J are TRBV28 and TRBJ2-7, with 8 bases matching TRBD2. V dropped 6 bases and J dropped 0; count of bases not matched to a gene: 10. CDR1 is MDHEN, CDR2 SYDVKM, per germline. The CDR3 is made up of 16 amino acids. In nucleotides, the CDR3 is TGTGCCAGCAGAGGTAGCGGGACTAGATTCTCCTACGAGCAGTACTTC. Encoded protein: CASRGSGTRFSYEQYF. Complete variable domain (other parts from reference TRBV28 and TRBJ2-7): DVKVTQSSRYLVKRTGEKVFLECVQDMDHENMFWYRQDPGLGLRLIYFSYDVKMKEKGDIPEGYSVSREKKERFSLILESASTNQTSMYLCASRGSGTRFSYEQYFGPGTRLTVT.

The chain is built from TRBV25-1 and TRBJ2-1; 9 bases align to TRBD1. Germline assignment: CDR1 MGHDK and CDR2 SYGVNS. Unmatched junction bases numbered 3, after V lost 4 bases and J lost 2 bases. This CDR3 spans 15 amino acids. CDR3 residues: CASSAHRGPYNEQFF. CDR3 bases: TGTGCCAGCAGTGCACACAGGGGGCCCTACAATGAGCAGTTCTTC.

This chain connects TRBV15 to TRBJ2-7, with no clear D. Trimming shortened V by 1 base and J by 4 bases, and 8 bases separated the two germline ends. CDR3 size: 13 residues. Per germline, CDR1 LNHNV and CDR2 YYDKDF (reference sequence). The CDR3 sequence is CATSRGAKYEQYF. The CDR3 DNA is TGTGCCACCAGCAGAGGAGCGAAATACGAGCAGTACTTC.

CDR3: CASSNMNTGELFF. The CDR3 nucleotides are TGTGCCAGTAGTAACATGAACACCGGGGAGCTGTTTTTT. The V and J genes are TRBV19 and TRBJ2-2; no firm D call. Trimming removed 4 bases at V and 1 base at J, with 4 bases between. The CDR3 sequence is 13 residues long. The germline CDR1 and CDR2 sequences are LNHDA and SQIVND (reference sequence).

The rearrangement uses TRBV27 and TRBJ2-1, with TRBD2 identical over 12 bases. The CDR3 extends over 17 amino acids. Germline V lookup: CDR1 MNHEY, CDR2 SMNVEV (reference sequence). V lost 3 bases, J lost 5 bases, and 8 bases stayed unmatched. CDR3 sequence: CASSFRLAGEGDNEQFF. CDR3 DNA sequence: TGTGCCAGCAGTTTCAGACTAGCGGGAGAGGGGGACAATGAGCAGTTCTTC.

This clone showed up just once. This sequence joins TRBV30 and TRBJ2-1; maybe TRBD2 (5 bases). The CDR3 covers 14 residues. In germline, CDR1 is GTSNPN, CDR2 SVGIG (reference sequence). Trimming removed 4 bases from V and 4 bases from J, with 14 bases in between. As DNA, the CDR3 is TGTGCCTGGACGAATGGCGGGCCTTACAATGAGCAGTTCTTC. Amino acids: CAWTNGGPYNEQFF. The variable domain in full, with the rest retrieved from reference TRBV30 and TRBJ2-1, is SQTIHQWPATLVQPVGSPLSLECTVEGTSNPNLYWYRQAAGRGLQLLFYSVGIGQISSEVPQNLSASRPQDRQFILSSKKLLLSDSGFYLCAWTNGGPYNEQFFGPGTRLTVL.

The genes are TRBV29-1 and TRBJ2-3, with TRBD2 as a possible D gene (6 bases). This CDR3 contains 12 residues. V lost 2 bases and J lost 8, with 11 bases in between. The germline gives CDR1 SQVTM, CDR2 ANQGSEA. The CDR3 loop is CSVELGGPTQYF. The CDR3 coding sequence is TGCAGCGTTGAACTCGGAGGGCCTACGCAGTATTTT.

V and J are TRBV9 and TRBJ2-1, with D perhaps matching TRBD2 (6 bases). Looked up from germline, CDR1 is SGDLS and CDR2 is YYNGEE. The V end was cut by 4 bases, the J end by 6 bases, with 17 bases between. The CDR3 has 15 amino acids. The CDR3 sequence: CASSPMPGSFNEQFF. CDR3 DNA sequence: TGTGCCAGCAGCCCCATGCCCGGGAGTTTCAATGAGCAGTTCTTC.

In this sample, this clone turned up once. V is TRBV6-5 and J is TRBJ1-3; tentatively, D is TRBD1 (6 bases). Germline V CDR1 and CDR2: MNHEY, SVGAGI. Trimming left V 2 bases short and J 0 bases short, with 11 bases between. This CDR3 has 16 amino acids. The DNA for the CDR3 is TGTGCCAGCAGTTACACAGGGTCGAGCTCTGGAAACACCATATATTTT. Translation gives CASSYTGSSSGNTIYF.

The gene calls are TRBV6-5 and TRBJ1-2; D not certain. V shed 3 bases and J shed 5 bases, with 10 bases lying between them. The CDR3 is 13 amino acids. Germline V gene sequence: CDR1 MNHEY, CDR2 SVGAGI. The CDR3 here is CASSYPSKYGYTF. Written as DNA, the CDR3 is TGTGCCAGCAGTTATCCGAGCAAATATGGCTACACCTTC.

The V call is TRBV28, the J call TRBJ2-3; TRBD1 aligns across 8 bases. J gave up 7 bases and V 6 bases, and 6 bases lay outside the gene matches. Germline assignment: CDR1 MDHEN and CDR2 SYDVKM. The CDR3 loop spans 13 amino acids. The CDR3 DNA reads TGTGCCAGCAGAACCGGGACAGGAAATACGCAGTATTTT. It yields the protein CASRTGTGNTQYF.

The V call is TRBV6-5, the J call TRBJ1-2, with D maybe TRBD1 (5 bases). Trimming took 5 bases from V and 4 from J, leaving 8 bases between them. The CDR3 is made up of 12 amino acids. CDR1 MNHEY and CDR2 SVGAGI come from the germline V gene. CDR3 DNA: TGTGCCAGCAGTGACAGTAGCTATGGCTACACCTTC. Amino acid sequence: CASSDSSYGYTF.